These 22 T cell receptor beta chains were sequenced from one sample in a study of naive and memory T cell subsets. Both TRBC1 and TRBC2 were covered by a beta constant-region primer of two equimolar oligonucleotides. The ligated cDNA underwent four PCR rounds using SP2 and nested alpha and beta constant-region primers. TCRdb recomputed calls from the UMI-ligation and nested PCR reads with MiXCR, one row per CDR3 protein. The sample has 99,000 or so distinct CDR3 sequences; roughly 14% are singletons. The study, taken as a whole, reports: Naive repertoires, especially CD8, held a few larger clonotypes, possibly memory cells re-expressing CD45RA.

For these receptors, no antigen is known. The source material was naive CD8+ T cells from blood. These receptors were collected from a human donor in good health.

There are many counts of this clonotype. The rearrangement joins TRBV24-1 to TRBJ2-1, with 8 positions matching TRBD1. This CDR3 has 14 residues. Germline V CDR1 and CDR2: KGHDR, SFDVKD. The V gene end was trimmed by 3 bases and the J gene end by 6 bases; junction bases not matched to a gene: 3. For the CDR3, the DNA is TGTGCCACCAGTGATATAACAGGGGGCAATGAGCAGTTCTTC. Protein sequence: CATSDITGGNEQFF.

This clonotype was seen more than once but under ten times. Here the CDR3 reads CSVWGQNEAFF. The CDR3 coding sequence is TGCAGCGTTTGGGGACAGAATGAAGCTTTCTTT. The chain recombines TRBV29-1 with TRBJ1-1; 7 bases align to TRBD1. Germline V gene sequence: CDR1 SQVTM, CDR2 ANQGSEA. With V trimmed by 5 bases and J by 7 bases, 4 bases remained unmatched. This CDR3 is 11 amino acids long.

This clonotype came up a few times. The chain uses TRBV19 and TRBJ1-4; 7 nucleotides agree with TRBD1. With V trimmed by 7 bases and J by 8 bases, 4 bases remained unmatched. The CDR3 covers 12 residues. Per the germline V gene, CDR1 is LNHDA and CDR2 is SQIVND (reference sequence). The DNA for the CDR3 is TGTGCCAGTATAGACAGGGCGGAAAAACTGTTTTTT. This sequence encodes CASIDRAEKLFF.

This clonotype was observed a few times. The chain is built from TRBV6-2 or TRBV6-3 and TRBJ1-1; no reliable D call. Germline CDR1 and CDR2: MNHEY and SVGEGT. V gave up 3 bases and J gave up 10 bases, with 9 bases separating them. The CDR3 contains 11 residues. In DNA form, the CDR3 reads TGTGCCAGCAGTTATCCGGACGGAGCTTTCTTT. Encoded protein: CASSYPDGAFF.

This chain uses TRBV4-2 with TRBJ1-5, with D maybe TRBD1 (6 bases). Trimming took off 0 bases at V and 2 bases at J, with 11 bases between the two ends. CDR1 and CDR2 from the germline V gene are LGHNA and YNFKEQ. The CDR3 runs to 16 residues. For the CDR3, the DNA is TGTGCCAGCAGCCAAGATCCAGGGGTAGGCAATCAGCCCCAGCATTTT. Translating gives CASSQDPGVGNQPQHF.

Many counts were recorded for this clonotype. The chain joins TRBV7-6 to TRBJ2-3; perhaps TRBD2 as D (6 bases). The CDR3 totals 15 residues. Per the germline V gene, CDR1 is SGHVS and CDR2 is FNYEAQ. V was cut by 0 bases and J by 5 bases, with 12 bases left in between. CDR3 sequence reads: CASSLAEGSGDTQYF. The CDR3 DNA is TGTGCCAGCAGCTTAGCGGAGGGGTCCGGAGATACGCAGTATTTT.

This clonotype was observed many times. The chain recombines TRBV20-1 with TRBJ2-1, with D tentatively TRBD2 (6 bases). V gave up 2 bases and J gave up 6 bases, with 20 bases separating them. CDR3 size: 16 residues. CDR1 DFQATT and CDR2 SNEGSKA come from the germline V gene (reference sequence). The CDR3 region is CSARSILARVGNEQFF. For the CDR3, the DNA is TGCAGTGCTAGATCAATACTAGCAAGGGTCGGCAATGAGCAGTTCTTC.

This rearrangement joins TRBV27 to TRBJ2-3; 9 bases align to TRBD1. The junction had 18 bases not matched to a gene; V was cut back by 5 bases and J by 3 bases. Germline lookup yields CDR1 MNHEY and CDR2 SMNVEV (reference sequence). This CDR3 contains 19 residues. As DNA, the CDR3 is TGTGCCAGCAGTCCGCATATGGGGACTCGGGACAGGGAAACAGATACGCAGTATTTT. It codes for CASSPHMGTRDRETDTQYF.

This clonotype was detected a few times. The chain uses TRBV7-6 and TRBJ1-2; 8 bases map to TRBD1. The CDR3 extends over 16 amino acids. Trimming took 5 bases from V and 1 from J; bases not matched to a gene: 9. Per the germline V gene, CDR1 is SGHVS and CDR2 is FNYEAQ. CDR3 coding DNA: TGTGCCAGCAGCCTTACAGGGGGTGGTCTTAACTATGGCTACACCTTC. This sequence encodes CASSLTGGGLNYGYTF. Filled out from reference TRBV7-6 and TRBJ1-2, the complete variable domain reads GAGVSQSPRYKVTKRGQDVALRCDPISGHVSLYWYRQALGQGPEFLTYFNYEAQQDKSGLPNDRFSAERPEGSISTLTIQRTEQRDSAMYRCASSLTGGGLNYGYTFGSGTRLTVV.

The gene calls are TRBV5-6 and TRBJ1-1, with D hard to call. This CDR3 comprises 16 residues. Between the trimmed V and J ends, which lost 2 bases and 0 bases, there was a span of 14 bases. Per germline, CDR1 SGHDT and CDR2 YYEEEE. The CDR3 DNA is TGTGCCAGCAGCTTTACTCCGAAGGGTATGAACACTGAAGCTTTCTTT. It specifies CASSFTPKGMNTEAFF.

This clonotype was found many times. The chain has TRBV27 and TRBJ2-6; D uncertain. CDR1 MNHEY and CDR2 SMNVEV come from the germline V gene (reference sequence). CDR3 length: 17 residues. V was shortened by 5 bases and J by 4 bases, with 18 bases between the two germline ends. CDR3 amino acids: CASSPHAGYYGANVLTF. The DNA for the CDR3 is TGTGCCAGCAGTCCTCACGCTGGTTACTACGGGGCCAACGTCCTGACTTTC. Combining the CDR3 with reference TRBV27 and TRBJ2-6 gives the whole variable domain EAQVTQNPRYLITVTGKKLTVTCSQNMNHEYMSWYRQDPGLGLRQIYYSMNVEVTDKGDVPEGYKVSRKEKRNFPLILESPSPNQTSLYFCASSPHAGYYGANVLTFGAGSRLTVL.

V and J are TRBV7-8 and TRBJ2-1; D gene unclear. Germline V gene sequence: CDR1 SGHVS, CDR2 FQNEAQ. The CDR3 spans 15 residues. Trimming removed 5 bases at V and 0 bases at J, with 11 bases between. CDR3: CASSQTGPSYNEQFF. CDR3 DNA sequence: TGTGCCAGCAGCCAAACCGGGCCCTCCTACAATGAGCAGTTCTTC.

This clonotype appeared many times. The chain couples TRBV6-2 or TRBV6-3 to TRBJ2-1; D is possibly TRBD2 (6 bases). Germline assignment: CDR1 MNHEY and CDR2 SVGEGT. Trimming stripped 4 bases from V and 5 bases from J, with 12 bases between. This CDR3 spans 14 amino acids. As DNA, the CDR3 is TGTGCCAGCAGTTTTGGCGGAGGGCACAATGAGCAGTTCTTC. Protein: CASSFGGGHNEQFF.

This clonotype was recorded many times. The rearrangement uses TRBV18 and TRBJ2-2, with D possibly TRBD1 on 5 matching bases. CDR1 is KGHSH and CDR2 is LQKENI in the germline V gene. Trimming shortened V by 0 bases and J by 3 bases, and 5 bases separated the two germline ends. The CDR3 runs 14 residues. CDR3 sequence: CASSPPTDTGELFF. As DNA, the CDR3 is TGTGCCAGCTCACCACCGACAGACACCGGGGAGCTGTTTTTT.

A few counts support this clonotype. The chain carries TRBV5-6 and TRBJ2-4, with unresolved D. This CDR3 contains 15 residues. Trimming removed 4 bases from V and 0 bases from J, with 11 bases in between. Germline V gives CDR1 SGHDT, CDR2 YYEEEE. This CDR3 is CASSLRALAKNIQYF. CDR3 nucleotides: TGTGCCAGCAGCCTCCGGGCTCTAGCCAAAAACATTCAGTACTTC.

This chain links TRBV28 with TRBJ2-1, with D maybe TRBD2 (7 bases). Looked up from germline, CDR1 is MDHEN and CDR2 is SYDVKM. This CDR3 has 16 amino acids. Trimming shortened V by 7 bases and J by 1 base, and 17 bases separated the two germline ends. The CDR3 is CASTLGGGQSYNEQFF. CDR3 DNA sequence: TGTGCCAGCACCCTCGGCGGGGGCCAATCCTACAATGAGCAGTTCTTC.

This clonotype was seen a handful of times. The gene calls are TRBV12-3 or TRBV12-4 and TRBJ2-1; D is uncertain. V lost 5 bases to trimming and J lost 9 bases, with 8 bases between them. The CDR3 is 11 residues long. CDR3 loop: CASSHGPEQFF. CDR3 nucleotide sequence: TGTGCCAGCAGTCATGGACCTGAGCAGTTCTTC.

The rearrangement links TRBV29-1 to TRBJ2-1; D gene ambiguous. In germline, CDR1 is SQVTM, CDR2 ANQGSEA. The V and J ends lost 5 bases and 5 bases respectively, with 16 bases between them. This CDR3 has 14 amino acids. The CDR3 DNA follows: TGCAGCGTTTTTCCGCCACTGCATCACAATGAGCAGTTCTTC. Protein product: CSVFPPLHHNEQFF.

This clonotype was seen ten or more times. The rearrangement links TRBV27 to TRBJ2-3; 9 nucleotides match TRBD2. After removal of 4 bases from V and 2 bases from J, the junction contained 10 bases not matched to a gene. The CDR3 loop spans 17 amino acids. Germline CDR1 reads MNHEY; CDR2 reads SMNVEV (reference sequence). CDR3 nucleotides: TGTGCCAGCAGTTCGTCGACTAGCGGAGATACCACAGATACGCAGTATTTT. It is translated as CASSSSTSGDTTDTQYF.

This clonotype occurred a few times. The chain recombines TRBV4-3 with TRBJ2-2; no clear D gene. The CDR3 has 14 residues. The V end lost 0 bases, the J end lost 4 bases, and 6 bases lay between the germline ends. CDR1 is LGHNA, CDR2 YSLEER, per germline. As DNA, the CDR3 is TGCGCCAGCAGCCAAGAAAGTGGCACCGGGGAGCTGTTTTTT. Amino acids: CASSQESGTGELFF.

Concerning this clonotype: Its ends do not fully match the called genes, so a read error is possible. The chain links TRBV4-3 to TRBJ2-1; D could derive from TRBD1 or TRBD2 (6 bases each). The CDR3 contains 16 residues. The germline CDR1 and CDR2 sequences are LGHNA and YSLEER. CDR3 coding DNA: TGCGCCAGCGGCCAAGACCCGGGGGCGGGCGCCAATGAGCAGTTCTTC. Translating it yields CASGQDPGAGANEQFF.

This clonotype was seen only a few times. V and J are TRBV7-2 and TRBJ1-5; D uncertain. The ends were cut back, 5 bases at V and 4 bases at J, with 9 bases in the middle. The CDR3 extends over 13 amino acids. CDR1 is SGHTA, CDR2 FQGNSA, per germline. CDR3 nucleotide sequence: TGTGCCAGCAGCCAAACTAATAATCAGCCCCAGCATTTT. Translation gives CASSQTNNQPQHF. The complete variable domain, with remaining parts taken from reference TRBV7-2 and TRBJ1-5, reads GAGVSQSPSNKVTEKGKDVELRCDPISGHTALYWYRQSLGQGLEFLIYFQGNSAPDKSGLPSDRFSAERTGGSVSTLTIQRTQQEDSAVYLCASSQTNNQPQHFGDGTRLSIL.